This record covers a single T cell receptor (beta chain). Only a few counts were recorded for this clonotype. The antigen this receptor binds is unknown. One end of the junction is discordant with germline, which a read error may explain. This sample is part of a study of blood T cells in healthy people across ages (dated by TCRdb to between 2014 and 2017). Broadly, across the study: In model experiments, roughly one uniquely barcoded TCR beta cDNA molecule per two T cells was captured by template switching. Age-related changes in TCR beta repertoire diversity were measured in the study by deep sequencing normalized with unique cDNA molecular identifiers. The donors were divided into four age groups: young (average approximately 17 years), middle-aged (approximately 41), aged (approximately 64) and long-lived (nearly 85). Two additional independent replicas of 1 million unique cDNA reads from the same blood draw were analyzed for two donors (one aged 18 to 29 and one aged 80 or older). General conclusions and limits of the study: Because donor CMV infection status was unknown, age-related changes in expanded clonotypes were potentially confounded. Since profiling was done on bulk unsorted PBMCs, naive and antigen-experienced compartments could not be conclusively compared. Estimates of total diversity based on one million sequenced T cells were regarded as lower bounds and as underestimates. Observed TCR beta diversity correlated strongly with the percentage of naive T cells measured by flow cytometry. As age increased, observed TCR beta diversity per million T cells dropped in a roughly linear way, and a significant reduction was already evident by age 40. Compared with the aged group, the long-lived group had more naive CD4+ T cells, fewer expanded clones and increased TCR diversity, a pattern suggesting age selection.

The donors were some 36 Caucasian individuals from Russia, aged roughly 6 to 90 years, who were systemically healthy. Around 10 milliliters of peripheral blood were collected from each donor into EDTA-treated Vacutainer tubes. PBMCs were isolated by Ficoll-Paque density-gradient centrifugation, with at least 7 million obtained per sample. Total RNA was extracted from PBMCs with Trizol reagent, with at least 5 micrograms obtained per sample. The percentages of naive CD45RAhigh/CD27high T cells were determined by flow cytometry on a PBMC aliquot from every donor. The library relied on 5' RACE. The sequencing machine was an Illumina HiSeq 2500. The second PCR ran for about 7 to 11 cycles and used a J-beta primer mix along with a sample-barcoded 5' primer. A unique molecular identifier was introduced onto each TCR beta cDNA molecule by a template-switch 5' adaptor carrying 12 random nucleotides. Each sample yielded at least 2.5 million CDR3-containing paired-end reads. The Mint cDNA synthesis kit, primed by a TRBC-specific oligonucleotide, was used to synthesize first-strand cDNA from all RNA. All cDNA was treated with uracil-DNA glycosylase and then went through a first 18-cycle PCR with the universal primers M1SS and BC2_uni_R. Per the authors' processing: For normalization, 1 million high-quality reads were randomly selected from each sample, with every read carrying a distinct molecular identifier. Reads sharing molecular identifiers were discarded rather than binned into consensus sequences. MiTCR, run with a Q25 quality threshold and the strictest error-elimination algorithm, handled CDR3 identification, clonotype clustering and error correction. Lower-bound total TCR beta diversity was estimated with a nonparametric unseen species model using Euler transformation. TCRdb took the public reads, trimmed them with fastp at Q25, ran MiXCR for clone calling and kept in-frame beta chains. Rows are unified per CDR3 protein, each entry keeping the most common DNA and genes. For this entry, the V and J calls and clone size follow TCRdb and not the study's own pipeline. Across this sample there are fewer than 600,000 distinct CDR3 sequences, with approximately 26% seen only once. The ten top clones hold over 3.5% of the sample.

CDR1 and CDR2 are read off the germline V gene (reference sequence) as MNHNY and SVGAGI. The cysteine opens and the phenylalanine closes a CDR3 of 14 amino acids. Of the read, only the CDR3 DNA is kept; its 42 bases are in frame from base 1. These data were also reused for a study on T cells of mothers and their children. Reported in the second study: Nine systemically healthy Caucasian individuals served as donors, namely three mothers together with their six children. cDNA synthesis used all of the extracted RNA, with 1.5 ug of RNA in each 15 ul reaction. In the second PCR, the M1S primer added sample barcodes and 2-4 random nucleotides. More than 9 million TCR beta CDR3 reads were obtained from each mother, and about 3 million reads were obtained from each child. In both related and unrelated pairs, thymic selection shapes the output of TCR recombination in a similar way, with inherited differences having only a minor effect. Normalized repertoire overlap in related mother-child pairs was always slightly higher than in unrelated mother-child pairs, but the difference was never significant. No persistent microchimeric T cell clones were detected, at a sensitivity of around 97 clones per million clonotypes. Deep NGS was used in the study to compare the TCR beta repertoires of mothers and children and to look for features that separate related mother-child pairs from unrelated individuals. Mothers averaged around 40 +/- 4 years of age and children averaged approximately 11 +/- 4 years. After adapter ligation was performed with NEBNext reagents, the libraries were sequenced on an Illumina HiSeq 2000 with 100+100 nt paired-end reads. To avoid cross-contamination, the mother libraries and the child libraries were prepared a month apart and sequenced in separate runs. For each donor, between roughly 500,000 and 2,300,000 distinct TCR beta clonotypes were identified. Naive TCR beta clonotypes were estimated from low-frequency clonotypes matched to each donor's FACS-determined naive share, without sorting.

Sample: blood. The sequence came from a boy between 2 and 10 years old in good health. The rearranged segments are TRBV6-6 and TRBJ2-5; TRBD2 could be the D gene, as 7 bases match. The CDR3 sequence is CVSSYSGGRETQYF. In nucleotides, the sequence is TGTGTCAGCAGTTACTCGGGGGGCAGGGAGACCCAGTACTTC.